This T cell receptor beta chain was profiled in a study of blood T cell repertoires in COVID-19. Trimming took 4 bases from V and 7 from J, leaving 10 bases between them. Germline CDR1 and CDR2: LGHDT and YNNKEL (reference sequence). The CDR3 extends over 13 amino acids. The protocol was immunoSEQ multiplex PCR, while the TCRdb copy is restricted to in-frame clones and leaves out a portion. The table has more than 110,000 clones, 75% to 85% seen once. The chain employs TRBV3-1 (or the pseudogene TRBV3-2) and TRBJ1-4; D not certain. This sequence originates from a woman of 80 years or more with acute or convalescent COVID-19. Sequences were obtained from peripheral blood. The CDR3 reads CASSLLDSEKLFF. CDR3 sequence (DNA): TGTGCCAGCAGCCTACTCGATAGTGAAAAACTGTTTTTT.